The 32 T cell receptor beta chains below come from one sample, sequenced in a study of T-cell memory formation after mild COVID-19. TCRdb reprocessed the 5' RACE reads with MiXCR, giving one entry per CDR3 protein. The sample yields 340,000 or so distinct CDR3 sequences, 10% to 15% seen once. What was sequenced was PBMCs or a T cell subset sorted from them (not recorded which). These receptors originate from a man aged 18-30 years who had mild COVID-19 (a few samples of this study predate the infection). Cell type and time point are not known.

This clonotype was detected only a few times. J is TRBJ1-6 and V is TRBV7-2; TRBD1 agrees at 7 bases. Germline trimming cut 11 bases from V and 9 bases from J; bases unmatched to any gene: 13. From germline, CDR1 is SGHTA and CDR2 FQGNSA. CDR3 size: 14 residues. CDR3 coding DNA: TGTGCCGGGTCAGTACAGGGGCCGAGTTCACCCCTCCACTTT. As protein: CAGSVQGPSSPLHF.

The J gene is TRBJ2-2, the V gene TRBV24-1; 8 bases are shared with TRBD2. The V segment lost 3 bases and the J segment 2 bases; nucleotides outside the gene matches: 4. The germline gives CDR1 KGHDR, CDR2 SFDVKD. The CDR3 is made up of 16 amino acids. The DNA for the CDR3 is TGTGCCACCAGTGATCCGGGGGGGGCCAACACCGGGGAGCTGTTTTTT. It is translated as CATSDPGGANTGELFF.

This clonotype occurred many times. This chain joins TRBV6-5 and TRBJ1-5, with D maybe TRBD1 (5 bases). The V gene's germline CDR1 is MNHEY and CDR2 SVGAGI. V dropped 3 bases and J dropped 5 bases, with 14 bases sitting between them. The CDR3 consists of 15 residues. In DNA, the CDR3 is TGTGCCAGCAGTTATTCGGGAGGGGAGGATCAGCCCCAGCATTTT. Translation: CASSYSGGEDQPQHF.

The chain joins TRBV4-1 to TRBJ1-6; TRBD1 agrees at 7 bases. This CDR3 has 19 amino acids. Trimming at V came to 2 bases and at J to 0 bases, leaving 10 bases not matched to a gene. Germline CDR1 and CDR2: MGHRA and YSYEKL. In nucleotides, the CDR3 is TGCGCCAGCAGCCAAAACGACAGGGCTACAAGCTCCTATAATTCACCCCTCCACTTT. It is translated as CASSQNDRATSSYNSPLHF.

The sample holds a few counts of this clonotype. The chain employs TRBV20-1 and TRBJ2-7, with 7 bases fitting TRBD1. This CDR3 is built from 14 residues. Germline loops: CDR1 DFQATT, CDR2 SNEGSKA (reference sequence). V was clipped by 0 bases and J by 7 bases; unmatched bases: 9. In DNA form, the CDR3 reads TGCAGTGCTAGAGATCTTACAGGGGTTGGGGAGCAGTACTTC. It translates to CSARDLTGVGEQYF.

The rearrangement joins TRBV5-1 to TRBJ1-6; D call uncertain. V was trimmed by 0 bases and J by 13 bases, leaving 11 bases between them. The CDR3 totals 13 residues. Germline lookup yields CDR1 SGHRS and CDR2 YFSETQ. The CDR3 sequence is CASSLAGRSPLHF. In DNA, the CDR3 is TGCGCCAGCAGCTTGGCCGGGCGGTCTCCCCTCCACTTT.

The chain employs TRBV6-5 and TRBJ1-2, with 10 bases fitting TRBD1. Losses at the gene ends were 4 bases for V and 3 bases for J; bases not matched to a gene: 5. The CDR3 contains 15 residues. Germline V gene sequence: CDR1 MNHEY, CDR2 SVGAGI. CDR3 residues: CASSSGTGDDYGYTF. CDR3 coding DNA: TGTGCCAGCAGTTCCGGGACAGGGGATGACTATGGCTACACCTTC.

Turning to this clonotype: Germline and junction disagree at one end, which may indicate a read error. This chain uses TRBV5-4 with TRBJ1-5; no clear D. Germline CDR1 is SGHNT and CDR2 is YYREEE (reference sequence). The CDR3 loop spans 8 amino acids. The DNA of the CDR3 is TGTGCCAGCAGCCCGGTGTATTTT. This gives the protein CASSPVYF.

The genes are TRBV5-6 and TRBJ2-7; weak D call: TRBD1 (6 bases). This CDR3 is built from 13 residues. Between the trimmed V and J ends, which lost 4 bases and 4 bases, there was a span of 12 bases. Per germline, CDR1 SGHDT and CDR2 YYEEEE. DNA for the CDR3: TGTGCCAGCAGCAAACCGGACAGTTACGAGCAGTACTTC. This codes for CASSKPDSYEQYF.

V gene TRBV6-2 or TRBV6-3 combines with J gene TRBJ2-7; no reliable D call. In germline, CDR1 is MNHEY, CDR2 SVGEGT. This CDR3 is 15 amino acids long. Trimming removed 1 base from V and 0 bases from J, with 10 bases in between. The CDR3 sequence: CASSYWAADSYEQYF. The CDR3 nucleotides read TGTGCCAGCAGTTACTGGGCGGCGGACTCCTACGAGCAGTACTTC.

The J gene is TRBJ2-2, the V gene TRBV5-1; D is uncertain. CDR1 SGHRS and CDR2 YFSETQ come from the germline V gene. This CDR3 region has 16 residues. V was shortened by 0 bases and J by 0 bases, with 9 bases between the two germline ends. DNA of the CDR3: TGCGCCAGCAGCTTGGGGCAGCTTGCGAACACCGGGGAGCTGTTTTTT. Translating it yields CASSLGQLANTGELFF.

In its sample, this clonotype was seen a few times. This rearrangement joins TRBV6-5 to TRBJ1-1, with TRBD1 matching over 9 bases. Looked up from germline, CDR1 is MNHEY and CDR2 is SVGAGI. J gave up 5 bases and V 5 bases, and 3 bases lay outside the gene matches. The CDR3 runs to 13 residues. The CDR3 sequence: CASSPGTGTEAFF. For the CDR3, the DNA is TGTGCCAGCAGTCCCGGGACAGGGACTGAAGCTTTCTTT.

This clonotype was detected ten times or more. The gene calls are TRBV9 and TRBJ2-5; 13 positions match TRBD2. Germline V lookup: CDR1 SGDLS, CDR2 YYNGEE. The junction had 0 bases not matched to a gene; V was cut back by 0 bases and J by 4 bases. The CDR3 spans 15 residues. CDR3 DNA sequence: TGTGCCAGCAGCGTAGGGACTAGCGGGGGAGAGACCCAGTACTTC. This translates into CASSVGTSGGETQYF.

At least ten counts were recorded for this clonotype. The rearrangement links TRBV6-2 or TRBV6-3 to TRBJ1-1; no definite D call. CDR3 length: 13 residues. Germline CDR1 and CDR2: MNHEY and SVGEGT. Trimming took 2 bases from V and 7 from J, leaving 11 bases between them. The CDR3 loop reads CASSYGLSSEAFF. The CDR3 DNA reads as TGTGCCAGCAGTTACGGTCTAAGCAGTGAAGCTTTCTTT.

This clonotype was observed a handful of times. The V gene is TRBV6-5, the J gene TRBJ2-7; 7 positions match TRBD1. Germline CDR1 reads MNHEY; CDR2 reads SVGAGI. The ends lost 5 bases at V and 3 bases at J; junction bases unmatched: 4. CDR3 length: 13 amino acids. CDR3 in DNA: TGTGCCAGCAGTCGGTACAGGGGCTACGAGCAGTACGTC. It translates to CASSRYRGYEQYV.

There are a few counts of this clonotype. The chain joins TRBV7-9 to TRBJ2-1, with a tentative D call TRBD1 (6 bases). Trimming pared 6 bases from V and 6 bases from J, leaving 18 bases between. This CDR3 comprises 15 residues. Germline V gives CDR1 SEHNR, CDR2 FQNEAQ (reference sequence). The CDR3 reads CASSSAWGPANEQFF. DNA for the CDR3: TGTGCCAGCAGTTCCGCGTGGGGGCCGGCCAATGAGCAGTTCTTC.

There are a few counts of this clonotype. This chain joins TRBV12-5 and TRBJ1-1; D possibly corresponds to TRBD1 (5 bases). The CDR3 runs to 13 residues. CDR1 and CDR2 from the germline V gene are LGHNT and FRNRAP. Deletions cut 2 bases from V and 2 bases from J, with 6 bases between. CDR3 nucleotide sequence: TGTGCTAGTGGTTTGACAGGTAACACTGAAGCTTTCTTT. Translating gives CASGLTGNTEAFF.

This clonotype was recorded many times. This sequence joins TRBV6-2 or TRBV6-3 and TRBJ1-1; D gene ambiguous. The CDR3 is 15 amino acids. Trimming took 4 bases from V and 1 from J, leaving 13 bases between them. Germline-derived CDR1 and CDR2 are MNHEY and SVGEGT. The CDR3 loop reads CASSFNGLGNTEAFF. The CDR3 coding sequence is TGTGCCAGCAGTTTCAATGGTTTAGGGAACACTGAAGCTTTCTTT.

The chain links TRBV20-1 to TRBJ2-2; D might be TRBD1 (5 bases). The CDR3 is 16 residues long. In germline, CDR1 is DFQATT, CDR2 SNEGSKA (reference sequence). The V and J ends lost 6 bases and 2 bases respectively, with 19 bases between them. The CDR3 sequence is CSARTPGRTNTGELFF. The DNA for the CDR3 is TGCAGTGCCCGCACCCCCGGTAGGACAAACACCGGGGAGCTGTTTTTT.

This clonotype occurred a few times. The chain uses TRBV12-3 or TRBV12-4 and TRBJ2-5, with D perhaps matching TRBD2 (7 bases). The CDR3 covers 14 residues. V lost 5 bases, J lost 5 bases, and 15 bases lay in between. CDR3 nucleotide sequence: TGTGCCAGCAGTCCGCGGGGGCCAGCCGAGACCCAGTACTTC. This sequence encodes CASSPRGPAETQYF.

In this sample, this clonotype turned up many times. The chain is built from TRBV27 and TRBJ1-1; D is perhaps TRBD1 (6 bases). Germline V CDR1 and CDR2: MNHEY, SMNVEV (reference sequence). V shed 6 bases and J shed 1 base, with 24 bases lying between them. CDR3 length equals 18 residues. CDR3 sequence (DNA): TGTGCCAGCAGATCTTCACGCTGGAGCAGGGGAGGGAACACTGAAGCTTTCTTT. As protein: CASRSSRWSRGGNTEAFF.

CDR3 sequence (DNA): TGTGCCAGCAGTTTTTATCGGGTAGGGTGGGAGCAGTACTTC. Translated, it gives CASSFYRVGWEQYF. This chain uses TRBV27 with TRBJ2-7; D gene unclear. Trimming stripped 3 bases from V and 7 bases from J, with 16 bases between. Germline V CDR1 and CDR2: MNHEY, SMNVEV (reference sequence). This CDR3 is 14 amino acids long.

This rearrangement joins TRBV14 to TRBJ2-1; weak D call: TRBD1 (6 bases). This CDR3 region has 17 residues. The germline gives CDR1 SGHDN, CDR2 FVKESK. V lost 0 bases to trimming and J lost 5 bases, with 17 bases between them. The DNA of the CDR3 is TGTGCCAGCAGCCAAGAGCTGGGTGGGGGCATTGACAATGAGCAGTTCTTC. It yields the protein CASSQELGGGIDNEQFF.

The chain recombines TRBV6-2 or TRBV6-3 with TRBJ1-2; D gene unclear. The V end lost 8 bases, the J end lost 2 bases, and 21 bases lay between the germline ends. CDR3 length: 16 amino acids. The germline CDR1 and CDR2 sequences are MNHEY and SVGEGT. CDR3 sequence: CASQLDSVSVNYGYTF. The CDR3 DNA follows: TGTGCCAGCCAGTTGGATTCGGTCTCGGTAAACTATGGCTACACCTTC.

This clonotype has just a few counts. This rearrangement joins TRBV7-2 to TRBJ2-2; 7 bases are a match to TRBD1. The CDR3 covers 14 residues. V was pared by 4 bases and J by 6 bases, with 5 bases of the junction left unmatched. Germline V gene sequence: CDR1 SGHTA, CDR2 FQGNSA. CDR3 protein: CASSSWGTAGELFF. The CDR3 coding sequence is TGTGCCAGCAGCTCCTGGGGGACAGCCGGGGAGCTGTTTTTT.

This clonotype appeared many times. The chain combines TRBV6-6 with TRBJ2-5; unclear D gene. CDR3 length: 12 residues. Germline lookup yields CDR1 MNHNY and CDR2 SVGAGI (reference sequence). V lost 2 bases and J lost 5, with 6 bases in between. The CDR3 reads CASSYRFETQYF. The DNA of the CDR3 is TGTGCCAGCAGTTACAGATTTGAGACCCAGTACTTC.

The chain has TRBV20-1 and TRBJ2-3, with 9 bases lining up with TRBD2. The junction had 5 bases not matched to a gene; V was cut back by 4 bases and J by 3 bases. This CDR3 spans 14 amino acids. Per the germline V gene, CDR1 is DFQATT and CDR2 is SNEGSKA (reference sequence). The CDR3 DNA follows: TGCAGTGCTACTAGCGGGGTTAGAACAGATACGCAGTATTTT. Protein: CSATSGVRTDTQYF.

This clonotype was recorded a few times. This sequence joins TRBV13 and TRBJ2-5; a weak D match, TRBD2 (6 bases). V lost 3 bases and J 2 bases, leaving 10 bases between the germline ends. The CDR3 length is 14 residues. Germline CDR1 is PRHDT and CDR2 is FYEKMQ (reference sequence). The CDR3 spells CASSFIGGQETQYF. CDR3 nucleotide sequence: TGTGCCAGCAGCTTTATCGGGGGACAAGAGACCCAGTACTTC.

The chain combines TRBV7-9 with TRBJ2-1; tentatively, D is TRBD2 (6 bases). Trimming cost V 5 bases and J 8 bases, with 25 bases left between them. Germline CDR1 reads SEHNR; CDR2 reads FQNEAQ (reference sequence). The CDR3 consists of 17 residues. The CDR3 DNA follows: TGTGCCAGCAGCCCATCGGGCGGAGGACCGCGGGGATATGAGCAGTTCTTC. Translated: CASSPSGGGPRGYEQFF.

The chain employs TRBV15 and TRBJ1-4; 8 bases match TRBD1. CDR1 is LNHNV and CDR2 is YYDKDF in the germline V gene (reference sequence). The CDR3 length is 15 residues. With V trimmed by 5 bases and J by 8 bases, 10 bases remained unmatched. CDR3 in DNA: TGTGCCACCAGCCGGATGGACAGGGCGCAGGAAAAACTGTTTTTT. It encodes CATSRMDRAQEKLFF.

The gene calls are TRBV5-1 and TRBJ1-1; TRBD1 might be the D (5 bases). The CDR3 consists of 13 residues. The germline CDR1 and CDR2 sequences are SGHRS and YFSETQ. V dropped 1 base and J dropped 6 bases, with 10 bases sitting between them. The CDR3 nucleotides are TGCGCCAGCAGCTTGCGTGGGACGGCTGAAGCTTTCTTT. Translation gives CASSLRGTAEAFF.

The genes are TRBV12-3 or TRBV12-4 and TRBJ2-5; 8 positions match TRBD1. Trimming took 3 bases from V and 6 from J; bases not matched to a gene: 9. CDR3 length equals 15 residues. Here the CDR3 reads CASSLTGQVLQTQYF. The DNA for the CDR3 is TGTGCCAGCAGTTTGACGGGACAGGTGTTACAGACCCAGTACTTC.